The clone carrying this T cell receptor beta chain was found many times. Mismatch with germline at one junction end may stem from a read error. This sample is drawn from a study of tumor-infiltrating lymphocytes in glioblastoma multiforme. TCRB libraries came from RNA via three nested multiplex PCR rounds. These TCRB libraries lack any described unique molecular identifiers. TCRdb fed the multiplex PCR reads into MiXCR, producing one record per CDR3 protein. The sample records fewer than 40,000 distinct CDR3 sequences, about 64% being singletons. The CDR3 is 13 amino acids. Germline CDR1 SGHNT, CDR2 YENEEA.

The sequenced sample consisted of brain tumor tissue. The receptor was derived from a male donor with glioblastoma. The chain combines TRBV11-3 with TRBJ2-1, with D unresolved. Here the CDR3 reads CASSFNNYDEQFF. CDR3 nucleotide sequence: TGCGCCAGCAGCTTTAACAACTACGATGAGCAGTTCTTC.